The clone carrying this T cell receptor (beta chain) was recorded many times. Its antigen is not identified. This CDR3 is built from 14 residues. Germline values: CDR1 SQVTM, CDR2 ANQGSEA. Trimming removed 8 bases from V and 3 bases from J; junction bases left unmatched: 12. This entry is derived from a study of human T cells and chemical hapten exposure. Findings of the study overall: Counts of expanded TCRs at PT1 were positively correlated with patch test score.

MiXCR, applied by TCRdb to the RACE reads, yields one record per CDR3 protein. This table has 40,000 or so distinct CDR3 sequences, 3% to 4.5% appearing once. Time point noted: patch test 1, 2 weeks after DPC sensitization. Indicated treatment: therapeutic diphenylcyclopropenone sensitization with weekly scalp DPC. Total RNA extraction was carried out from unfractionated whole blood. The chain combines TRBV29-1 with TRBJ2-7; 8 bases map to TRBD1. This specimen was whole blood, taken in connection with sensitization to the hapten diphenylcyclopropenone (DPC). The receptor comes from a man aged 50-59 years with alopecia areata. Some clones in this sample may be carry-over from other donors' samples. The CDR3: CSFSGTGLDYEQYF. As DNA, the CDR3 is TGCAGCTTCTCCGGGACAGGCCTCGACTACGAGCAGTACTTC.